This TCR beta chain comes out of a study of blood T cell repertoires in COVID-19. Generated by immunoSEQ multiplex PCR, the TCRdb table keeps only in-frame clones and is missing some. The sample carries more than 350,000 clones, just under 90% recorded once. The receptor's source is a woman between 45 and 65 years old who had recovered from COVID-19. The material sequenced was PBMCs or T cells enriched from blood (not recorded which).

As DNA, the CDR3 is TGTGCCAGCAGCGCCAGGACTAGGGGGAACACCGGGGAGCTGTTTTTT. Translating gives CASSARTRGNTGELFF. The chain uses TRBV11-3 and TRBJ2-2; 7 positions match TRBD2. The CDR3 has 16 amino acids. The J segment lost 1 base and the V segment lost 5 bases, leaving 7 bases of the junction unmatched. From germline, CDR1 is SGHNT and CDR2 YENEEA.